These 9 T cell receptor beta chains share one sample of origin, sequenced in a study of T-cell memory formation after mild COVID-19. From the 5' RACE reads, TCRdb called clonotypes with MiXCR, one entry per CDR3 protein. The data show a few hundred thousand distinct CDR3 sequences, with 13% to 15% seen just once and around 22% held by the top ten. The sequenced material came from PBMCs or a T cell subset sorted from them (not recorded which). These TCRs come from a man between 18 and 35 years old who had mild COVID-19 (a few samples of this study predate the infection). Cell type and time point are not known.

CDR3 protein: CSASPRKAGELFF. The DNA of the CDR3 is TGCAGTGCTAGCCCGCGTAAGGCCGGGGAGCTGTTTTTT. The chain has TRBV20-1 and TRBJ2-2; D not certain. Per germline, CDR1 DFQATT and CDR2 SNEGSKA (reference sequence). Trimming shortened V by 3 bases and J by 6 bases, and 11 bases separated the two germline ends. This CDR3 has 13 residues.

The chain carries TRBV9 and TRBJ1-1; D not resolved. The CDR3 sequence is 15 residues long. Germline loops: CDR1 SGDLS, CDR2 YYNGEE. The V and J ends lost 4 bases and 1 base respectively, with 14 bases between them. CDR3 coding DNA: TGTGCCAGCAGCCCTTCGGTTGCACCGAACACTGAAGCTTTCTTT. This codes for CASSPSVAPNTEAFF.

This clonotype was detected only a few times. V gene TRBV21-1 combines with J gene TRBJ1-5; the listed D gene, TRBD1, was not tested against the DNA. TRBV21-1 is annotated as a pseudogene. The CDR3 sequence is 13 residues long. The CDR3 is CASSNPLVQPQHF. The CDR3 nucleotides are TGTGCCAGCAGCAACCCCCTCGTCCAGCCCCAGCATTTT.

This clonotype was seen a handful of times. The chain is built from TRBV6-2 or TRBV6-3 and TRBJ2-4; no reliable D call. Germline V gene data show CDR1 as MNHEY and CDR2 as SVGEGT. The CDR3 runs to 15 residues. V lost 4 bases and J 0 bases, leaving 10 bases between the germline ends. Written as DNA, the CDR3 is TGTGCCAGCAGTTCCTGGACGATAGCCAAAAACATTCAGTACTTC. Translated: CASSSWTIAKNIQYF.

This chain joins TRBV15 and TRBJ2-5, with TRBD2 identical over 7 bases. V was clipped by 0 bases and J by 4 bases; unmatched bases: 2. The germline V gene has CDR1 LNHNV and CDR2 YYDKDF (reference sequence). CDR3 length equals 14 residues. The CDR3 nucleotides read TGTGCCACCAGCAGAGATAGGGAGGGAGAGACCCAGTACTTC. Protein sequence: CATSRDREGETQYF.

This clonotype appeared a few times. The rearrangement uses TRBV5-1 and TRBJ1-6; D might be TRBD1 (6 bases). The CDR3 extends over 15 amino acids. Trimming removed 0 bases at V and 7 bases at J, with 11 bases between. Per the germline V gene, CDR1 is SGHRS and CDR2 is YFSETQ. The DNA for the CDR3 is TGCGCCAGCAGCTTGGAACAGGGTAGGAATTCACCCCTCCACTTT. This gives the protein CASSLEQGRNSPLHF.

This clonotype has just a few counts. The chain joins TRBV5-1 to TRBJ2-7; 7 nucleotides match TRBD1. Losses at the gene ends were 5 bases for V and 5 bases for J; bases not matched to a gene: 16. Per germline, CDR1 SGHRS and CDR2 YFSETQ. The CDR3 has 16 residues. In DNA form, the CDR3 reads TGCGCCAGCAGACCGCAGACAGGGAAGAATAGGAACGAGCAGTACTTC. It codes for CASRPQTGKNRNEQYF.

This clonotype was recorded a few times. The rearrangement uses TRBV3-1 and TRBJ1-5; 9 bases match TRBD1. J gave up 4 bases and V 6 bases, and 4 bases lay outside the gene matches. CDR3 length equals 14 residues. Germline V lookup: CDR1 LGHDT, CDR2 YNNKEL (reference sequence). CDR3 sequence: CASSRDRANQPQHF. The CDR3 bases are TGTGCCAGCAGTCGGGACAGGGCAAATCAGCCCCAGCATTTT.

This chain connects TRBV18 to TRBJ2-1, with D possibly being TRBD1 (5 bases). The CDR3 spans 15 residues. Trimming stripped 3 bases from V and 1 base from J, with 10 bases between. The germline gives CDR1 KGHSH, CDR2 LQKENI. The DNA of the CDR3 is TGTGCCAGCTCACCGGACATTGGGTCCTACAATGAGCAGTTCTTC. Translation: CASSPDIGSYNEQFF.